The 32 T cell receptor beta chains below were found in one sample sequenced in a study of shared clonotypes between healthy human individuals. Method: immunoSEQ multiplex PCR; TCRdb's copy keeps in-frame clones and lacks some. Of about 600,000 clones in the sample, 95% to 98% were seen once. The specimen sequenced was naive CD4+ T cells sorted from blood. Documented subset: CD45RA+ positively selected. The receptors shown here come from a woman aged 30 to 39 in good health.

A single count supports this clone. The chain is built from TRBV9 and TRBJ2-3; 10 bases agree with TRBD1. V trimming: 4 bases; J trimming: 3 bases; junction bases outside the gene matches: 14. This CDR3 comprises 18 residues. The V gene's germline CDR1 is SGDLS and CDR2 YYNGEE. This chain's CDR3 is CASSLREGQGIGTDTQYF. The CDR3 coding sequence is TGTGCCAGCAGCCTAAGAGAGGGACAGGGGATCGGGACAGATACGCAGTATTTT. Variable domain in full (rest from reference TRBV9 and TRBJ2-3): DSGVTQTPKHLITATGQRVTLRCSPRSGDLSVYWYQQSLDQGLQFLIQYYNGEERAKGNILERFSAQQFPDLHSELNLSSLELGDSALYFCASSLREGQGIGTDTQYFGPGTRLTVL.

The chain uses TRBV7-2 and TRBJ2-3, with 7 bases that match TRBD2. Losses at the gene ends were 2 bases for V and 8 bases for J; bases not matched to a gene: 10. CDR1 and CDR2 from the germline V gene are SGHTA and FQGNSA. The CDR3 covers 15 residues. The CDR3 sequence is CASSLTGGTIGTQYF. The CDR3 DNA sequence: TGTGCCAGCAGCTTAACGGGAGGAACGATAGGTACGCAGTATTTT.

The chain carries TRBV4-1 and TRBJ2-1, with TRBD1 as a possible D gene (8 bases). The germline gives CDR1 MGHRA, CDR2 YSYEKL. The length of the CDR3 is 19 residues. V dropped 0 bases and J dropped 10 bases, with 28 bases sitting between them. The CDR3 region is CASSQDRLAVGQAVSEQFF. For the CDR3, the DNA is TGCGCCAGCAGCCAAGATCGTCTAGCGGTGGGACAGGCGGTGTCGGAGCAGTTCTTC.

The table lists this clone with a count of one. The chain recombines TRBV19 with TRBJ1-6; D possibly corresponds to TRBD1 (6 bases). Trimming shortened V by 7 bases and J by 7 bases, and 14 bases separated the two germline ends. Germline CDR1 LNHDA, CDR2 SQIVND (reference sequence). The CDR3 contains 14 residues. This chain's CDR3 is CASTDRRENSPLHF. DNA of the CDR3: TGTGCCAGTACTGACAGGAGAGAAAATTCACCCCTCCACTTT. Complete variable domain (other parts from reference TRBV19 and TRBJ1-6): DGGITQSPKYLFRKEGQNVTLSCEQNLNHDAMYWYRQDPGQGLRLIYYSQIVNDFQKGDIAEGYSVSREKKESFPLTVTSAQKNPTAFYLCASTDRRENSPLHFGNGTRLTVT.

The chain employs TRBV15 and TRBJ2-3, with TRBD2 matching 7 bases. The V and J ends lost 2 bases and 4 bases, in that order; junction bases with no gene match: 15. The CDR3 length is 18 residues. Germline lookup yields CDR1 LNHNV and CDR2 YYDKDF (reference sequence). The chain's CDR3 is CATSRLPRAGVDPDTQYF. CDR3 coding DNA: TGTGCCACCAGCAGACTCCCCCGGGCGGGAGTCGACCCAGATACGCAGTATTTT. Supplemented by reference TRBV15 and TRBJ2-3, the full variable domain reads DAMVIQNPRYQVTQFGKPVTLSCSQTLNHNVMYWYQQKSSQAPKLLFHYYDKDFNNEADTPDNFQSRRPNTSFCFLDIRSPGLGDTAMYLCATSRLPRAGVDPDTQYFGPGTRLTVL.

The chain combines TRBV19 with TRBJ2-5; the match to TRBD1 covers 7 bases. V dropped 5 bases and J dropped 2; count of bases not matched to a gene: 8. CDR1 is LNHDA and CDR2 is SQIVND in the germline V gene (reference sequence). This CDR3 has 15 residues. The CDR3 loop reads CASSLPGTEQETQYF. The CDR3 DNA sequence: TGTGCCAGTAGTCTCCCCGGGACAGAACAAGAGACCCAGTACTTC.

The CDR3 here is CSVRRNIYRTDTQYF. The CDR3 DNA sequence: TGCAGCGTTCGGCGGAACATATACCGCACAGATACGCAGTATTTT. The chain links TRBV29-1 to TRBJ2-3; no clear D. The CDR3 is 15 residues long. The ends were cut back, 5 bases at V and 1 base at J, with 16 bases in the middle. Per the germline V gene, CDR1 is SQVTM and CDR2 is ANQGSEA.

The DNA for the CDR3 is TGTGCCAGCAGATCCCAGGCGGAATCAACTAATGAAAAACTGTTTTTT. Its translation is CASRSQAESTNEKLFF. V gene TRBV2 combines with J gene TRBJ1-4; no definite D call. Germline-derived CDR1 and CDR2 are SNHLY and FYNNEI. The CDR3 consists of 16 residues. Trimming took 6 bases from V and 0 from J, leaving 14 bases between them.

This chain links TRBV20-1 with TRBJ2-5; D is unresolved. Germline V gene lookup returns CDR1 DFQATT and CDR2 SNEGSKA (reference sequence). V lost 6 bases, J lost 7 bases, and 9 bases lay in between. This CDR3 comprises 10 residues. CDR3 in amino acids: CSAFMGTQYF. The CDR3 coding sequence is TGCAGTGCCTTCATGGGGACCCAGTACTTC.

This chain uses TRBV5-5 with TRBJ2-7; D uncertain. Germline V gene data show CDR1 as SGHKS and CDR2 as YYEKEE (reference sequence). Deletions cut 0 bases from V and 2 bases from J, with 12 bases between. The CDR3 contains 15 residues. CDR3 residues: CASSLAKALPYEQYF. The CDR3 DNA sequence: TGTGCCAGCAGCTTGGCTAAGGCCCTTCCCTACGAGCAGTACTTC.

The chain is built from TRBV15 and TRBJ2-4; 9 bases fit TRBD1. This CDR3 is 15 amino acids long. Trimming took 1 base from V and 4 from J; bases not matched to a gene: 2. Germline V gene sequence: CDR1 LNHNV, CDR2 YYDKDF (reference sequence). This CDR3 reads CATSRAGTGKNIQYF. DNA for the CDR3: TGTGCCACCAGCAGAGCCGGGACAGGGAAAAACATTCAGTACTTC.

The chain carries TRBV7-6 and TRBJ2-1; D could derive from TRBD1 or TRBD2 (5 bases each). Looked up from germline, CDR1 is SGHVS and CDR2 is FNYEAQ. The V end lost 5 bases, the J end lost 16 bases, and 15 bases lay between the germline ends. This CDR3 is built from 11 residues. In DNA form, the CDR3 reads TGTGCCAGCAGCCCGGGGCGGAGTTACTTCTTC. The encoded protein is CASSPGRSYFF. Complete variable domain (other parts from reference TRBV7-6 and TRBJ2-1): GAGVSQSPRYKVTKRGQDVALRCDPISGHVSLYWYRQALGQGPEFLTYFNYEAQQDKSGLPNDRFSAERPEGSISTLTIQRTEQRDSAMYRCASSPGRSYFFGPGTRLTVL.

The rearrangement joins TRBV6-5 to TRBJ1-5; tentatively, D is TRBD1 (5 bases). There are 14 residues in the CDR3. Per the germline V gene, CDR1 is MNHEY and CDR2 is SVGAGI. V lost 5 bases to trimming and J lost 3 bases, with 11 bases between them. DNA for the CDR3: TGTGCCAGCAGTGTTGACAGTCCCAATCAGCCCCAGCATTTT. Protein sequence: CASSVDSPNQPQHF.

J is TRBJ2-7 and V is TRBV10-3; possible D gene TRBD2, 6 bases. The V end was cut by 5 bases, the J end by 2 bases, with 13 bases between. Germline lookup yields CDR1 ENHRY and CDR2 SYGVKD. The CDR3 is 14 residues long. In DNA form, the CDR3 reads TGTGCCATCAGTTCCCGGGACTTAACCTACGAGCAGTACTTC. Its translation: CAISSRDLTYEQYF.

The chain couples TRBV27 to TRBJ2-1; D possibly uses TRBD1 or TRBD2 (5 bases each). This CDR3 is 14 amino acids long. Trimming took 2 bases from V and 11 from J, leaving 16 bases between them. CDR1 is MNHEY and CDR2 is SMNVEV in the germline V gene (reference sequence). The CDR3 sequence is CASSLGGPAPQQFF. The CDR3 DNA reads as TGTGCCAGCAGTTTAGGGGGTCCGGCTCCTCAGCAGTTCTTC.

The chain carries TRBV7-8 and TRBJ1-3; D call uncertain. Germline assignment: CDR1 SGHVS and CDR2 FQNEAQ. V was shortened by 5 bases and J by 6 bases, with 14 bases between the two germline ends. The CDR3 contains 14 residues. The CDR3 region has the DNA TGTGCCAGCAGCCTAGGAGAACGGTTAAACACCATATATTTT. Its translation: CASSLGERLNTIYF.

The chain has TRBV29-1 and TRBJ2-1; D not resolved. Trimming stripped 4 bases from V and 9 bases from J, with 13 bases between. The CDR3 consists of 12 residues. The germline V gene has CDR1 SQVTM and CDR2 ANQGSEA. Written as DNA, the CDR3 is TGCAGCGTTGCCCCGGTCCTAGTTGAGCAGTTCTTC. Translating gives CSVAPVLVEQFF.

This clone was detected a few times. The CDR3 nucleotides are TGTGCCAGCTCACGACAGGGGAACACTGAAGCTTTCTTT. This codes for CASSRQGNTEAFF. V and J are TRBV18 and TRBJ1-1; TRBD1 matches 7 bases. V shed 4 bases, J shed 1 base, and the junction held 0 bases outside the gene matches. CDR3 length: 13 amino acids. In germline, CDR1 is KGHSH, CDR2 LQKENI. The full variable domain, in which reference TRBV18 and TRBJ1-1 provide the parts outside the CDR3, is NAGVMQNPRHLVRRRGQEARLRCSPMKGHSHVYWYRQLPEEGLKFMVYLQKENIIDESGMPKERFSAEFPKEGPSILRIQQVVRGDSAAYFCASSRQGNTEAFFGQGTRLTVV.

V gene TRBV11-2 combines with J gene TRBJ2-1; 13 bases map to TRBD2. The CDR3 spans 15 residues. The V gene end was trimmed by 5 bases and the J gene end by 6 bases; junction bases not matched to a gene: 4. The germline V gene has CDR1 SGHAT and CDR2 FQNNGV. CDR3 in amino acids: CASSPRTSGSNEQFF. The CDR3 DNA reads TGTGCCAGCAGCCCGCGGACTAGCGGGAGCAATGAGCAGTTCTTC.

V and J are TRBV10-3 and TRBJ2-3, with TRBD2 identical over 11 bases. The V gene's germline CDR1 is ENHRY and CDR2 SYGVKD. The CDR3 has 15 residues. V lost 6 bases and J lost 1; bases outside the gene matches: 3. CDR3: CAIRIAGGGTDTQYF. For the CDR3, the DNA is TGTGCCATCAGAATAGCGGGAGGGGGCACAGATACGCAGTATTTT.

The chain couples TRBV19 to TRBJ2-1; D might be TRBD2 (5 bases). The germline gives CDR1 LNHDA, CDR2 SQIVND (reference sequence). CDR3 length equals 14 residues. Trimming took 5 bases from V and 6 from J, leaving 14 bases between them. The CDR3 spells CASSRSDSVNEQFF. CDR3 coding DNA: TGTGCCAGTAGTCGTAGCGACTCTGTCAATGAGCAGTTCTTC. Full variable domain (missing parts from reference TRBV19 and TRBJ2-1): DGGITQSPKYLFRKEGQNVTLSCEQNLNHDAMYWYRQDPGQGLRLIYYSQIVNDFQKGDIAEGYSVSREKKESFPLTVTSAQKNPTAFYLCASSRSDSVNEQFFGPGTRLTVL.

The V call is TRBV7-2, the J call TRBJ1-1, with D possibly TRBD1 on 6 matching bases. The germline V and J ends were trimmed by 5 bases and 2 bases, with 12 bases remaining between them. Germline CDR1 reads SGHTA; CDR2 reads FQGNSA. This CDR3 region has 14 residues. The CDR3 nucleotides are TGTGCCAGCAGCCCCCTAGGGGGAAACACTGAAGCTTTCTTT. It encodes CASSPLGGNTEAFF.

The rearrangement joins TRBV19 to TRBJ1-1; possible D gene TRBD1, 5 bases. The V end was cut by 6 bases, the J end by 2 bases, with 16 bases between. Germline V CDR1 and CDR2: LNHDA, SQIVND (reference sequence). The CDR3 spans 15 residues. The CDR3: CASRVTGTVNTEAFF. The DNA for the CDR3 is TGTGCCAGTAGGGTAACCGGGACGGTAAACACTGAAGCTTTCTTT. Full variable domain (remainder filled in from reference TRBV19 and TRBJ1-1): DGGITQSPKYLFRKEGQNVTLSCEQNLNHDAMYWYRQDPGQGLRLIYYSQIVNDFQKGDIAEGYSVSREKKESFPLTVTSAQKNPTAFYLCASRVTGTVNTEAFFGQGTRLTVV.

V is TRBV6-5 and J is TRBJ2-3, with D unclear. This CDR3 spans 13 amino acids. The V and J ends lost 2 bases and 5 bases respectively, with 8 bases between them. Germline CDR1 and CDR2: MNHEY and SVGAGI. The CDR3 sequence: CASSYGVRDTQYF. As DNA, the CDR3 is TGTGCCAGCAGTTACGGGGTTCGAGATACGCAGTATTTT.

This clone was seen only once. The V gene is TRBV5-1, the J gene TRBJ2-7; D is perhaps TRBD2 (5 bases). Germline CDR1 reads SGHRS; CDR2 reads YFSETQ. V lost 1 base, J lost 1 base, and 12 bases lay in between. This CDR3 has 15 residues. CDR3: CASSLRSEGSYEQYF. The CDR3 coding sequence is TGCGCCAGCAGCTTGCGTAGCGAAGGTTCCTACGAGCAGTACTTC.

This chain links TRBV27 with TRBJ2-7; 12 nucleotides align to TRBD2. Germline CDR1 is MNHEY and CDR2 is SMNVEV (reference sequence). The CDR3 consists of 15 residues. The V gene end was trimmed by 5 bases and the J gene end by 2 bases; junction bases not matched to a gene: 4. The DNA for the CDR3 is TGTGCCAGCAGTCTAAGACTAGCGGGGGCCTACGAGCAGTACTTC. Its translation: CASSLRLAGAYEQYF.

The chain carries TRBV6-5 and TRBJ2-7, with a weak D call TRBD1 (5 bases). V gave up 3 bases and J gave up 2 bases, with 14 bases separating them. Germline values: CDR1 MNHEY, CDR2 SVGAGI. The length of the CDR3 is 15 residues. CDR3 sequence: CASSYPRQLTYEQYF. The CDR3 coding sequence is TGTGCCAGCAGTTATCCCCGACAGTTGACCTACGAGCAGTACTTC.

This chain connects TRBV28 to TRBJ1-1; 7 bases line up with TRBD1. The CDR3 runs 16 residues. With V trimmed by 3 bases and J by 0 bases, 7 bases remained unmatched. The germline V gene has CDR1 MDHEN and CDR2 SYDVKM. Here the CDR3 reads CASSLRQGNLNTEAFF. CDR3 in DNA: TGTGCCAGCAGTTTGAGACAGGGCAATTTGAACACTGAAGCTTTCTTT.

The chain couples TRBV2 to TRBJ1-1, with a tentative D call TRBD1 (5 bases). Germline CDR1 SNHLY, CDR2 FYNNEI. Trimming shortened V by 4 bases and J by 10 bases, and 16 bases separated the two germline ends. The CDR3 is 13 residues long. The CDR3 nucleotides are TGTGCCAGCAGTGCTCAGACAGAAGGAAGAGCTTTCTTT. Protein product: CASSAQTEGRAFF. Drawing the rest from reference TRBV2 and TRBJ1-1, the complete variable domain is EPEVTQTPSHQVTQMGQEVILRCVPISNHLYFYWYRQILGQKVEFLVSFYNNEISEKSEIFDDQFSVERPDGSNFTLKIRSTKLEDSAMYFCASSAQTEGRAFFGQGTRLTVV.

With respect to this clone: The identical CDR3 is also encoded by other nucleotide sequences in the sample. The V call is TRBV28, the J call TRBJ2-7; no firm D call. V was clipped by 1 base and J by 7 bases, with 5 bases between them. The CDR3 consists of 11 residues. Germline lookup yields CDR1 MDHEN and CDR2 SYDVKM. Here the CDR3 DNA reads TGTGCCAGCAGTTTATTCGGAGAGCAGTACTTC. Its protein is CASSLFGEQYF.

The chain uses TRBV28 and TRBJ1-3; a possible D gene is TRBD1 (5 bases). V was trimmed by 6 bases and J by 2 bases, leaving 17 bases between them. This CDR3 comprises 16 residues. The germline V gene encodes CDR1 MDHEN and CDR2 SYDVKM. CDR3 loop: CASRTTGQSTGNTIYF. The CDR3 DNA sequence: TGTGCCAGCAGGACAACAGGACAATCTACTGGAAACACCATATATTTT. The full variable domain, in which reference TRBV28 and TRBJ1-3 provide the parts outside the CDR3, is DVKVTQSSRYLVKRTGEKVFLECVQDMDHENMFWYRQDPGLGLRLIYFSYDVKMKEKGDIPEGYSVSREKKERFSLILESASTNQTSMYLCASRTTGQSTGNTIYFGEGSWLTVV.

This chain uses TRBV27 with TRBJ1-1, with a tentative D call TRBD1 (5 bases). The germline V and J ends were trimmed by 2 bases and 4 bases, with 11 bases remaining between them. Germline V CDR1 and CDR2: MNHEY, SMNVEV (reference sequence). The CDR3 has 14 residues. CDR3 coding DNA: TGTGCCAGCAGTTTACAGGGCGGGTCCACTGAAGCTTTCTTT. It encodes CASSLQGGSTEAFF.